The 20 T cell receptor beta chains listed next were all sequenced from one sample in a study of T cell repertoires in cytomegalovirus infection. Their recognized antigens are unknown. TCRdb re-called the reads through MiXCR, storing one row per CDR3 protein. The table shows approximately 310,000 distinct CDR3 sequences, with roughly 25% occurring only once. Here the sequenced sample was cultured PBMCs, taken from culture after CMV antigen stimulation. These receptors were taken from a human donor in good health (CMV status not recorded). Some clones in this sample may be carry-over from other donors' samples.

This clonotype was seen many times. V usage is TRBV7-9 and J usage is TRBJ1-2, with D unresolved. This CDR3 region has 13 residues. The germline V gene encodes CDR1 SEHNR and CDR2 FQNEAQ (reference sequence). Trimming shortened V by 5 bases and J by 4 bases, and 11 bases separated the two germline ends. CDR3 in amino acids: CASSTRRSYGYTF. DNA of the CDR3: TGTGCCAGCAGCACTCGACGGAGCTATGGCTACACCTTC.

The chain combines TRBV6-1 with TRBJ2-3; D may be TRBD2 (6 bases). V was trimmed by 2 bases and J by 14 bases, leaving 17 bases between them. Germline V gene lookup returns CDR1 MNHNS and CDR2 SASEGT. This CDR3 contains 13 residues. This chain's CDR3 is CASSERREYPGYF. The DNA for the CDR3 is TGTGCCAGCAGTGAACGGCGGGAATACCCCGGGTATTTT.

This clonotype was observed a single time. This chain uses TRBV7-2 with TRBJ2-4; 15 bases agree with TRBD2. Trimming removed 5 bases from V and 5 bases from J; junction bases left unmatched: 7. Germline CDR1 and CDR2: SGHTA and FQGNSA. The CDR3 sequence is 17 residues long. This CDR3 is CASSRTSGRGGENIQYF. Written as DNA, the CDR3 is TGTGCCAGCAGCCGGACTAGCGGGAGGGGGGGGGAAAACATTCAGTACTTC.

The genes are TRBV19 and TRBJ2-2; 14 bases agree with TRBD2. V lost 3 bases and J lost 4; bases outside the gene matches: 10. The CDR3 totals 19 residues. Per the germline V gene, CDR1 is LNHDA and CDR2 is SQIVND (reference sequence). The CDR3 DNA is TGTGCCAGTAGTATTCACCAGGGACTAGCGGGAGTCGGCACCGGGGAGCTGTTTTTT. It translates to CASSIHQGLAGVGTGELFF.

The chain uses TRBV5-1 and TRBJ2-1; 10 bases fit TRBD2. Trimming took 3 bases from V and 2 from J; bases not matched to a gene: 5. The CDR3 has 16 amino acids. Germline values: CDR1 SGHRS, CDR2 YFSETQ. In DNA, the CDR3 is TGCGCCAGCAGCTCGGCTAGCGGGAGACCCTACAATGAGCAGTTCTTC. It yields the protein CASSSASGRPYNEQFF. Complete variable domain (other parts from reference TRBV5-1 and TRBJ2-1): KAGVTQTPRYLIKTRGQQVTLSCSPISGHRSVSWYQQTPGQGLQFLFEYFSETQRNKGNFPGRFSGRQFSNSRSEMNVSTLELGDSALYLCASSSASGRPYNEQFFGPGTRLTVL.

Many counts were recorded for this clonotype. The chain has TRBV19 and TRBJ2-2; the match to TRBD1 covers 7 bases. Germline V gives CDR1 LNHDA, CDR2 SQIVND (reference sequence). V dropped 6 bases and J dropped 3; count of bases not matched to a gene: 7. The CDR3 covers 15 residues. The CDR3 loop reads CASRIQGRDTGELFF. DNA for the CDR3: TGTGCCAGTAGGATACAGGGGAGAGACACCGGGGAGCTGTTTTTT.

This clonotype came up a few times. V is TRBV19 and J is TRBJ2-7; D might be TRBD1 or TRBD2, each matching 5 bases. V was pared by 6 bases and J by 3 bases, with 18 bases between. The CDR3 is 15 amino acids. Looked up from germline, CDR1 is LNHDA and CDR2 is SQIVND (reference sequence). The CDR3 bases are TGTGCCAGTAGGAGTGGGACCTCTAGGAACTACGAGCAGTACTTC. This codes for CASRSGTSRNYEQYF.

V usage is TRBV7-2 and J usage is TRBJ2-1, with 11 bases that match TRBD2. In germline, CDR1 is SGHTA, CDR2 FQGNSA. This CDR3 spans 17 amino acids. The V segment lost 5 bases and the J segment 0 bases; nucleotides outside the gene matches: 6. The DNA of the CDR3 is TGTGCCAGCAGCCCTCTAGCGGGAGGTAGCTCCTACAATGAGCAGTTCTTC. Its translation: CASSPLAGGSSYNEQFF. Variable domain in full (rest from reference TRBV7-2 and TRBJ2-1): GAGVSQSPSNKVTEKGKDVELRCDPISGHTALYWYRQSLGQGLEFLIYFQGNSAPDKSGLPSDRFSAERTGGSVSTLTIQRTQQEDSAVYLCASSPLAGGSSYNEQFFGPGTRLTVL.

The CDR3 coding sequence is TGTGCCAGCAGTTACGGGCTGGGTCCCAACGAGCAGTACTTC. It specifies CASSYGLGPNEQYF. V and J are TRBV6-5 and TRBJ2-7; no clear D gene. This CDR3 contains 14 residues. The germline V gene encodes CDR1 MNHEY and CDR2 SVGAGI. The V end was cut by 2 bases, the J end by 5 bases, with 13 bases between.

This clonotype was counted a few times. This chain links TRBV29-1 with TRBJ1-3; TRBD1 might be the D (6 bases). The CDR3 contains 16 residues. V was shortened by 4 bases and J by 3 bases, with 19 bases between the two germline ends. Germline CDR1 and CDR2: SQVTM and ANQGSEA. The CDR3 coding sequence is TGCAGCGTTGCCGGGACACCATTCGACGGTGGAAACACCATATATTTT. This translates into CSVAGTPFDGGNTIYF.

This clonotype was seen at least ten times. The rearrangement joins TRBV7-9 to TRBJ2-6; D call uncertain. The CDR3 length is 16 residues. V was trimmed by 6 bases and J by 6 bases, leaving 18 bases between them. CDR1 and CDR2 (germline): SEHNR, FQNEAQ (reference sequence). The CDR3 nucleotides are TGTGCCAGCAGTCCCGCATCCGGCCGAGAGGCCAACGTCCTGACTTTC. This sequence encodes CASSPASGREANVLTF.

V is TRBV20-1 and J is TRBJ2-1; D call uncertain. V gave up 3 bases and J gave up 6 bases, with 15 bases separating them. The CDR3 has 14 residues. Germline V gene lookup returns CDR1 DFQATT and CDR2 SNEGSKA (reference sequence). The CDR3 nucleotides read TGCAGTGCTAGTACGGCCTCCCCTGGCAATGAGCAGTTCTTC. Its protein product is CSASTASPGNEQFF.

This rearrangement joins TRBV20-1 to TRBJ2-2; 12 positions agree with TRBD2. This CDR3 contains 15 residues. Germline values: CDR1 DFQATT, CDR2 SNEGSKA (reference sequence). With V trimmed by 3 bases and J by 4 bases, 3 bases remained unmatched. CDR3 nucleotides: TGCAGTGCTAGGACTAGCGGGAGAATCACCGGGGAGCTGTTTTTT. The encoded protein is CSARTSGRITGELFF.

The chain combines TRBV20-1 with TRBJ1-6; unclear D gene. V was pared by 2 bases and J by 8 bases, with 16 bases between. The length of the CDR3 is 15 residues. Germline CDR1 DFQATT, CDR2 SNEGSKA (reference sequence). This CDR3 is CSARPPAEYDSPLHF. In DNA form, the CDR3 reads TGCAGTGCTAGACCGCCGGCAGAATACGATTCACCCCTCCACTTT.

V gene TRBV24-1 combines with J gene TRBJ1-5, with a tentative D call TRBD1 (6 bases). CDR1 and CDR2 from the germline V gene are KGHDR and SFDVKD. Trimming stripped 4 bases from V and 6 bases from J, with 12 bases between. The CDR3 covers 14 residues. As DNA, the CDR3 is TGTGCCACCAGTGACCCGTCAGGGGTTCAGCCCCAGCATTTT. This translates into CATSDPSGVQPQHF.

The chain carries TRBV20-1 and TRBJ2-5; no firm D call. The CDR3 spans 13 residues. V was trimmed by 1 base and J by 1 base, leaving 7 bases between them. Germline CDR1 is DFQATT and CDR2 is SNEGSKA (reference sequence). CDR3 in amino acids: CSARGPSQETQYF. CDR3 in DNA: TGCAGTGCTAGAGGACCGAGCCAAGAGACCCAGTACTTC.

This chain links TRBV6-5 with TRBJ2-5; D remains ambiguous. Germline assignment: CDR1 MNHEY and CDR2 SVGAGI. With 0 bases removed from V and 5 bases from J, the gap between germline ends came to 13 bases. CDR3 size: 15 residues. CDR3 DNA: TGTGCCAGCAGTTACTCGGCAGCTACCGGGGAGACCCAGTACTTC. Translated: CASSYSAATGETQYF.

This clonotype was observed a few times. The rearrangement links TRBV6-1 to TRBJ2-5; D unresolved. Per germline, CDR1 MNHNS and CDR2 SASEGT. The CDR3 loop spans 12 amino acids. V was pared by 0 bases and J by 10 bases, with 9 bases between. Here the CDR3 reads CASSEARQNQYF. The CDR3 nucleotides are TGTGCCAGCAGTGAAGCGCGGCAGAACCAGTACTTC.

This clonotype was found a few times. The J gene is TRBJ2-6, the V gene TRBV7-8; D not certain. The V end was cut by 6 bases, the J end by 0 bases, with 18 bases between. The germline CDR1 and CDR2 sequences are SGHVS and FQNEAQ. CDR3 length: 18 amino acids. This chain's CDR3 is CASRRIPIVNSGANVLTF. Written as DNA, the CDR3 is TGTGCCAGCAGGAGGATCCCGATCGTAAACTCTGGGGCCAACGTCCTGACTTTC.

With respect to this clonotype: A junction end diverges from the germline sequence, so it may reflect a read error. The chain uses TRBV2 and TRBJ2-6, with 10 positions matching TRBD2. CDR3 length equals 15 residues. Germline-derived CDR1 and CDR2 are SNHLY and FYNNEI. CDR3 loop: CAGSGRDSGANVLTF. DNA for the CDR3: TGTGCCGGCAGCGGGAGGGACTCTGGGGCCAACGTCCTGACTTTC.